This entry lists 22 T cell receptor beta chains sequenced from one sample in a study of identical twins. A single record per CDR3 protein comes from TCRdb applying MiXCR to the 5' RACE reads. The table lists 450,000 to 500,000 distinct CDR3 sequences, roughly an eighth of them singletons. The same data also contributed to another study, on yellow fever vaccine responses in identical twins.

What was sequenced was CD4+ T cells sorted from blood. The receptors were gathered from a woman aged 18-35 years in good health.

This clonotype has only a few counts. The chain recombines TRBV4-1 with TRBJ2-1; possibly TRBD2 for D (6 bases). The CDR3 has 13 residues. Germline CDR1 MGHRA, CDR2 YSYEKL. V was shortened by 4 bases and J by 7 bases, with 11 bases between the two germline ends. The CDR3 nucleotides are TGCGCCAGCAGCCGACTAGGTTTGAATGAGCAGTTCTTC. This encodes CASSRLGLNEQFF.

The gene calls are TRBV10-3 and TRBJ2-7; D perhaps matches TRBD1 (5 bases). The CDR3 has 13 residues. Trimming cost V 10 bases and J 2 bases, with 15 bases left between them. Germline lookup yields CDR1 ENHRY and CDR2 SYGVKD. CDR3 protein: CATSDSLTYEQYF. The CDR3 coding sequence is TGTGCCACATCCGACAGCCTAACCTACGAGCAGTACTTC.

This clonotype has only a few counts. The CDR3 bases are TGTGCCAGCAGCCTGACTTCGACAGGAGAAGCTTTCTTT. Its translation: CASSLTSTGEAFF. The gene calls are TRBV7-3 and TRBJ1-1; maybe TRBD1 (6 bases). The CDR3 is made up of 13 amino acids. Germline CDR1 reads SGHTA; CDR2 reads FQGTGA. Between the trimmed V and J ends, which lost 5 bases and 8 bases, there was a span of 15 bases.

The chain is built from TRBV19 and TRBJ2-7; D unresolved. Germline V gene sequence: CDR1 LNHDA, CDR2 SQIVND (reference sequence). The CDR3 consists of 12 residues. V lost 7 bases and J 0 bases, leaving 7 bases between the germline ends. The DNA of the CDR3 is TGTGCCAGTATGTCACACTCCTACGAGCAGTACTTC. Protein sequence: CASMSHSYEQYF.

The CDR3 is CASSYSRDRVNEQYF. The CDR3, as DNA: TGTGCCAGCAGTTACTCCCGGGACAGGGTAAACGAGCAGTACTTC. V is TRBV6-5 and J is TRBJ2-7, with 9 bases matching TRBD1. The CDR3 has 15 residues. V shed 0 bases, J shed 5 bases, and the junction held 5 bases outside the gene matches. Germline assignment: CDR1 MNHEY and CDR2 SVGAGI.

The chain combines TRBV6-5 with TRBJ2-7; possible D gene TRBD1, 6 bases. The length of the CDR3 is 17 residues. The V end was cut by 0 bases, the J end by 3 bases, with 18 bases between. Germline V CDR1 and CDR2: MNHEY, SVGAGI. CDR3 sequence (DNA): TGTGCCAGCAGTTACTCAAACAGGGTCCTAACCATCTACGAGCAGTACTTC. Its translation: CASSYSNRVLTIYEQYF.

The table lists this clonotype with many counts. This sequence joins TRBV29-1 and TRBJ2-1; D is possibly TRBD2 (6 bases). The V and J ends lost 1 base and 2 bases respectively, with 12 bases between them. Germline assignment: CDR1 SQVTM and CDR2 ANQGSEA. This CDR3 region has 15 residues. The CDR3 bases are TGCAGCGTTGAAGGCGGGACTGATACCTACAATGAGCAGTTCTTC. Its translation is CSVEGGTDTYNEQFF.

This clonotype was recorded a few times. The chain employs TRBV7-8 and TRBJ1-1; possible D gene TRBD1, 6 bases. Germline CDR1 reads SGHVS; CDR2 reads FQNEAQ. V was pared by 1 base and J by 1 base, with 13 bases between. The CDR3 has 16 amino acids. The CDR3 DNA follows: TGTGCCAGCAGCTTAGTTCGGGGGACAAAGAACACTGAAGCTTTCTTT. This encodes CASSLVRGTKNTEAFF.

This clonotype appeared a few times. J is TRBJ2-5 and V is TRBV28; D tentatively fits TRBD1 or TRBD2 (6 bases each). The CDR3 covers 17 residues. V was pared by 3 bases and J by 6 bases, with 23 bases between. Per the germline V gene, CDR1 is MDHEN and CDR2 is SYDVKM. CDR3 bases: TGTGCCAGCAGTTTTCTAGGCGGTGGGGGGCGTTCCAAGACCCAGTACTTC. It is translated as CASSFLGGGGRSKTQYF.

This clonotype was observed a few times. The chain carries TRBV6-6 and TRBJ1-6; D is possibly TRBD1 (5 bases). This CDR3 has 12 residues. Trimming left V 6 bases short and J 10 bases short, with 10 bases between. Germline V gene data show CDR1 as MNHNY and CDR2 as SVGAGI (reference sequence). CDR3 nucleotides: TGTGCCAGCAGGCTCGGGGGGTCACCCCTCCACTTT. Amino acid sequence: CASRLGGSPLHF.

In its sample, this clonotype was seen a few times. The chain links TRBV7-2 to TRBJ2-7; 9 positions agree with TRBD1. This CDR3 comprises 13 residues. CDR1 is SGHTA, CDR2 FQGNSA, per germline. V was clipped by 3 bases and J by 6 bases; unmatched bases: 3. CDR3 protein: CASSFTGGVEQYF. The CDR3 DNA sequence: TGTGCCAGCAGCTTTACAGGGGGCGTCGAGCAGTACTTC. Full variable domain (rest looked up from reference TRBV7-2 and TRBJ2-7): GAGVSQSPSNKVTEKGKDVELRCDPISGHTALYWYRQSLGQGLEFLIYFQGNSAPDKSGLPSDRFSAERTGGSVSTLTIQRTQQEDSAVYLCASSFTGGVEQYFGPGTRLTVT.

In its sample, this clonotype was seen a few times. This rearrangement joins TRBV6-1 to TRBJ1-1; no firm D call. V lost 6 bases to trimming and J lost 2 bases, with 10 bases between them. Germline V CDR1 and CDR2: MNHNS, SASEGT. The length of the CDR3 is 13 residues. The CDR3 here is CASRQTINTEAFF. The CDR3 bases are TGTGCCAGCAGGCAAACGATTAACACTGAAGCTTTCTTT.

This rearrangement joins TRBV7-9 to TRBJ1-5; no clear D gene. This CDR3 spans 15 amino acids. V lost 5 bases to trimming and J lost 3 bases, with 14 bases between them. Germline V gene sequence: CDR1 SEHNR, CDR2 FQNEAQ (reference sequence). The DNA of the CDR3 is TGTGCCAGCAGCACAACCCTGAGTCCCAATCAGCCCCAGCATTTT. As protein: CASSTTLSPNQPQHF.

The V call is TRBV18, the J call TRBJ2-1; 8 bases line up with TRBD1. Germline V gives CDR1 KGHSH, CDR2 LQKENI. The CDR3 has 15 amino acids. J was trimmed by 7 bases and V by 1 base; bases with no gene match: 6. The CDR3 DNA reads TGTGCCAGCTCACCACTCCCACAGGGGGTGAATGAGCAGTTCTTC. Translating it yields CASSPLPQGVNEQFF.

This clonotype was detected a few times. The chain uses TRBV29-1 and TRBJ2-1; D might be TRBD1 (5 bases). The V end lost 6 bases, the J end lost 6 bases, and 12 bases lay between the germline ends. The CDR3 totals 12 residues. The V gene's germline CDR1 is SQVTM and CDR2 ANQGSEA. In nucleotides, the CDR3 is TGCAGCGTCCGCCAGGGTTTCAATGAGCAGTTCTTC. It is translated as CSVRQGFNEQFF.

Only one count was recorded for this clonotype. V gene TRBV29-1 combines with J gene TRBJ2-7, with TRBD1 matching 8 bases. The CDR3 sequence is 13 residues long. V lost 6 bases to trimming and J lost 1 base; unmatched junction nucleotides: 5. Germline assignment: CDR1 SQVTM and CDR2 ANQGSEA. CDR3 sequence reads: CSVGQGSSYEQYF. The DNA for the CDR3 is TGCAGCGTCGGACAGGGTTCTTCCTACGAGCAGTACTTC.

This clonotype has only a few counts. This chain connects TRBV28 to TRBJ2-7; D possibly matches TRBD1 or TRBD2 (5 bases each). V dropped 5 bases and J dropped 3 bases, with 17 bases sitting between them. The CDR3 is made up of 15 amino acids. Germline CDR1 and CDR2: MDHEN and SYDVKM. The CDR3 loop reads CASSTSQGRFYEQYF. In DNA form, the CDR3 reads TGTGCCAGCAGTACCTCCCAGGGACGTTTCTACGAGCAGTACTTC. The full variable domain, with the rest looked up from reference TRBV28 and TRBJ2-7, is DVKVTQSSRYLVKRTGEKVFLECVQDMDHENMFWYRQDPGLGLRLIYFSYDVKMKEKGDIPEGYSVSREKKERFSLILESASTNQTSMYLCASSTSQGRFYEQYFGPGTRLTVT.

Only a few counts were recorded for this clonotype. The V call is TRBV3-1, the J call TRBJ2-7; 11 bases match TRBD2. Per the germline V gene, CDR1 is LGHDT and CDR2 is YNNKEL (reference sequence). Trimming cost V 4 bases and J 2 bases; bases outside gene matches: 4. The CDR3 totals 15 residues. For the CDR3, the DNA is TGTGCCAGCAGCCCCACTAGCGGGGGTACCTACGAGCAGTACTTC. Translated, it gives CASSPTSGGTYEQYF.

The chain couples TRBV15 to TRBJ2-5; 11 nucleotides line up with TRBD2. The J segment lost 5 bases and the V segment lost 0 bases, leaving 8 bases of the junction unmatched. The CDR3 is 17 residues long. Per the germline V gene, CDR1 is LNHNV and CDR2 is YYDKDF (reference sequence). CDR3 DNA sequence: TGTGCCACCAGCAGAGAACTAGCGGGGGCCAGGGAGGAGACCCAGTACTTC. Translation gives CATSRELAGAREETQYF.

Ten or more counts support this clonotype. The chain uses TRBV12-3 or TRBV12-4 and TRBJ2-7, with D possibly being TRBD2 (6 bases). The germline V and J ends were trimmed by 5 bases and 3 bases, with 20 bases remaining between them. CDR3 size: 16 residues. DNA of the CDR3: TGTGCCAGCAGTCGGTTAGGTGGAGGGCTAGGCTACGAGCAGTACTTC. It yields the protein CASSRLGGGLGYEQYF.

This clonotype was recorded at least ten times. The chain recombines TRBV3-1 with TRBJ2-7, with D unresolved. The CDR3 covers 12 residues. The V gene's germline CDR1 is LGHDT and CDR2 YNNKEL (reference sequence). V lost 1 base to trimming and J lost 3 bases, with 4 bases between them. The CDR3 region is CASSQVDYEQYF. CDR3 DNA sequence: TGTGCCAGCAGCCAAGTGGACTACGAGCAGTACTTC.

J is TRBJ2-7 and V is TRBV7-2; D assignment may be TRBD1 or TRBD2 (5 bases each). Germline CDR1 is SGHTA and CDR2 is FQGNSA. The V gene lost 1 base and the J gene lost 6 bases, with 13 bases spanning the gap. This CDR3 has 14 residues. This CDR3 reads CASSLGLEGSEQYF. The CDR3 coding sequence is TGTGCCAGCAGCTTAGGGTTAGAGGGGTCCGAGCAGTACTTC.